The sequence of this T cell receptor (beta chain) was determined in a study of blood T cell repertoires in COVID-19. In the study's own analysis: Counts of nucleated cells, estimated from reference gene primer amplification, were obtained. This table comes from immunoSEQ multiplex PCR, and its TCRdb copy is limited to in-frame clones, with some not included. V and J calls and clone size are as listed in that table; D and trimming were resolved from the DNA. This sample carries about 160,000 clones, 90% to 95% of them seen once, and the ten largest clones take roughly 5%. Sequenced material: peripheral blood. The sequence derives from a woman in her 50s with acute or convalescent COVID-19.

The CDR3 sequence is CASSNPGQGNQPQHF. CDR3 sequence (DNA): TGTGCCAGCTCAAACCCCGGACAGGGAAATCAGCCCCAGCATTTT. V and J are TRBV28 and TRBJ1-5, with 8 positions matching TRBD1. The CDR3 contains 15 residues. Per the germline V gene, CDR1 is MDHEN and CDR2 is SYDVKM. After removal of 8 bases from V and 4 bases from J, the junction contained 10 bases not matched to a gene.